This T cell receptor beta chain was identified during a study of T cells in Graves' hyperthyroidism and ophthalmopathy (dated 2019 in TCRdb). In the study overall: Peripheral blood was sampled at the time of initial diagnosis, prior to any treatment. TCR V-J signatures able to tell the groups apart were searched for in a discovery cohort of 90 to 100 patients, of whom roughly 42 had Graves' ophthalmopathy and around 56 had stable Graves' hyperthyroidism. An independent validation cohort of under 20 hyperthyroidism patients and about 15 patients who later progressed to ophthalmopathy tested prospective prediction of ophthalmopathy. The approximately 90 discovery patients were randomly split 7:3 into training and test sets. Thyroid tissue and blood T-cell repertoires from over 5 Graves' hyperthyroidism patients were also compared in the study. Following sampling, methimazole starting at 30 mg daily was given to hyperthyroidism patients, and high-dose intravenous methylprednisolone was given to ophthalmopathy patients. According to the paper, TCR Vbeta CDR3 sequencing was carried out on 135 peripheral blood samples, which came from 40 to 45 ophthalmopathy, under 85 hyperthyroidism and about 17 progressor patients.

The study at large found these results: A model built on a 13 V-J signature distinguished ophthalmopathy from stable hyperthyroidism, reaching about 88% sensitivity and 81.08% specificity in cross-validation and 80%/75% in testing. In validation, the model predicted progression to ophthalmopathy with approximately 71% sensitivity and approximately 78% specificity, a median of around six months before onset. Most expanded thyroid clonotypes (frequency above 0.001) were also detected in blood, a finding suggesting that blood repertoires may reflect thyroid immune responses. No statistical method was used to fix the sample size in advance, and group allocation was not hidden from the investigators.

Ophthalmopathy patients had moderately to severely active disease, Clinical Activity Score of at least 3, NOSPECS grade of at least 4, and duration under 3 months. Patients with uncontrolled infections, other autoimmune diseases, pregnancy or lactation were excluded. Diagnoses relied on clinical symptoms, serum thyroxine and TRAb, thyroid ultrasound and orbital computed tomography. PBMCs were isolated from about 9.1 ml of fresh peripheral blood by Ficoll-Paque density gradient centrifugation. Trizol reagent was used to extract total RNA, and RNA quality was then checked on an Agilent 2100 Bioanalyzer. Inclusive of the bounding cysteine and phenylalanine, the CDR3 is 14 residues long. Only the CDR3 DNA stays, 42 bases, in frame from base 1. V is clipped by 2 bases and J by 3 bases, and the sequence between their germline boundaries is 12 bases long. As encoded in the germline V gene, CDR1 is SGHDT while CDR2 is YYEEEE.

On this clonotype itself: Its binding antigen is unknown. Base qualities are missing; no much larger clone stands one base away.

The TCR beta CDR3 regions were amplified from RNA transcripts. A first-round RT-PCR of the TCR CDR3 used the HTBI primer set with the Qiagen OneStep RT-PCR kit. Libraries were constructed in a second round of multiplex PCR, after which size selection and purification were performed. The libraries were sequenced on an Illumina HiSeq2000 using paired-end 100 bp reads. As for the original processing: SOAPnuke was used to process the raw data, throwing out any read that contained adapters or uncalled bases, had a mean Phred below 15, or lacked an exact constant-primer or identifier match. High-quality paired reads were merged using COPE v1.2.5, and each unique nucleotide sequence was defined as a clonotype. Clonotypes were aligned to IMGT TRBV, TRBD and TRBJ reference segments using MiTCR v1.1. The analysis was restricted to V-J combinations with a frequency above 0.0001, which together covered just over 99% of the repertoires. The TCS score was defined as the ratio of F50 (clonal expansion) to E x V (chaos), calculated using BLOSUM62-based TCRdist between CDR3 peptides within each V-J. Welch's t-statistics and random forest reduced around 510 V-J features to 13, which were used in a naive Bayes classifier (R e1071). TCRdb trimmed public reads at Q25 via fastp, called clones via MiXCR and kept in-frame beta chains. Each CDR3 protein gets just one entry, which takes the most common genes and DNA from the rows behind it. The V and J calls shown here were made by TCRdb, not taken from the authors' results. The sample table contains around 390,000 distinct CDR3 sequences; only one count was recorded for 14% of them. Together, the top ten hold about 20% of the sample.

This sequence originates from a woman in her thirties with Graves' ophthalmopathy. The sample was blood. The sequence is built from TRBV5-6 and TRBJ2-7; TRBD1 could be the D gene, as 5 bases match. The sequence in DNA is TGTGCCAGCAGCTTCAGGGAATTATACTACGAGCAGTACTTC. The translation is CASSFRELYYEQYF.